Shown below are 5 T cell receptor beta chains from a single sample sequenced in a study of cytomegalovirus exposure and HLA in healthy donors. The PCR made use of 60 Vbeta and 13 Jbeta primers. Assay: immunoSEQ multiplex PCR; the TCRdb copy retains only in-frame clones and omits some. This sample has approximately 190,000 clones, with roughly four fifths found just once. The sample consisted of PBMCs. Receptors originate from a middle-aged man in good health and CMV-seropositive.

The chain joins TRBV30 to TRBJ2-7, with D tentatively TRBD1 (7 bases). The germline V and J ends were trimmed by 1 base and 4 bases, with 11 bases remaining between them. Germline V gene data show CDR1 as GTSNPN and CDR2 as SVGIG (reference sequence). The CDR3 is made up of 13 amino acids. CDR3 in DNA: TGTGCCTGGAGTGGGGCAGGGGGGTACGAGCAGTACTTC. Its translation: CAWSGAGGYEQYF.

The chain uses TRBV20-1 and TRBJ2-1, with D unclear. Germline V gene lookup returns CDR1 DFQATT and CDR2 SNEGSKA (reference sequence). This CDR3 has 9 residues. V gave up 3 bases and J gave up 9 bases, with 3 bases separating them. CDR3 region: CSASLEQFF. The CDR3 DNA reads as TGCAGTGCTAGTCTTGAGCAGTTCTTC.

The rearrangement joins TRBV6-1 to TRBJ1-6; D is unclear. Germline CDR1 reads MNHNS; CDR2 reads SASEGT. With 10 bases removed from V and 6 bases from J, the gap between germline ends came to 16 bases. The CDR3 runs 14 residues. CDR3 nucleotide sequence: TGTGCCACCAATGACCGACTCCTTAATTCACCCCTCCACTTT. It is translated as CATNDRLLNSPLHF.

The gene calls are TRBV5-1 and TRBJ2-2, with a tentative D call TRBD1 (6 bases). CDR1 is SGHRS, CDR2 YFSETQ, per germline. The CDR3 is made up of 15 amino acids. V was trimmed by 4 bases and J by 0 bases, leaving 10 bases between them. This CDR3 reads CASSPGTTNTGELFF. DNA for the CDR3: TGCGCCAGCAGCCCCGGGACAACGAACACCGGGGAGCTGTTTTTT.

The J gene is TRBJ2-3, the V gene TRBV13; 11 positions agree with TRBD1. The CDR3 loop spans 15 amino acids. J gave up 3 bases and V 5 bases, and 4 bases lay outside the gene matches. CDR1 PRHDT and CDR2 FYEKMQ come from the germline V gene (reference sequence). CDR3 nucleotide sequence: TGTGCCAGCAGCAAAGGGGACAGGGGGACAGATACGCAGTATTTT. The encoded protein is CASSKGDRGTDTQYF.